This T cell receptor beta chain was captured in a study of T cell changes during pregnancy in multiple sclerosis. The CDR3 is 17 residues long. Germline assignment: CDR1 LGHNA and CDR2 YSLEER. V dropped 4 bases and J dropped 0; count of bases not matched to a gene: 3. The data were produced by immunoSEQ multiplex PCR, yet TCRdb's version contains in-frame clones alone and is incomplete. Of approximately 80,000 clones listed, just over 90% are singletons. The material was peripheral blood, obtained in the second trimester of pregnancy. The gene calls are TRBV4-3 and TRBJ2-3, with 14 bases lining up with TRBD2. The source of this sequence is a female donor in good health, enrolled as a control in a pregnancy study. CDR3 nucleotide sequence: TGCGCCAGCAGCCGGGGACTAGCGGGGGCCAGCACAGATACGCAGTATTTT. This encodes CASSRGLAGASTDTQYF.